The 17 T cell receptor beta chains below were found in one sample sequenced in a study of cytomegalovirus exposure and HLA in healthy donors. Produced via immunoSEQ multiplex PCR; TCRdb's table is partial and in-frame only. Here the sample spans about 110,000 clones, 88% being singletons. The sample was PBMCs. These receptors came from a woman between 18 and 29 years old in good health and CMV-seropositive.

The J gene is TRBJ1-5, the V gene TRBV18, with a possible D match to TRBD1 (5 bases). In germline, CDR1 is KGHSH, CDR2 LQKENI. This CDR3 has 13 amino acids. V was clipped by 6 bases and J by 5 bases, with 11 bases between them. The DNA of the CDR3 is TGTGCCAGCTCCCCGGGGGAGGATCAGCCCCAGCATTTT. Protein: CASSPGEDQPQHF.

The chain links TRBV19 to TRBJ1-2; no reliable D call. The CDR3 runs 11 residues. CDR1 is LNHDA, CDR2 SQIVND, per germline (reference sequence). V lost 9 bases and J 6 bases, leaving 11 bases between the germline ends. The CDR3 spells CASGGRNGYTF. DNA for the CDR3: TGTGCCAGCGGTGGGAGGAATGGCTACACCTTC.

The chain carries TRBV19 and TRBJ2-5; the match to TRBD1 covers 8 bases. Per germline, CDR1 LNHDA and CDR2 SQIVND (reference sequence). The CDR3 loop spans 14 amino acids. The junction had 5 bases not matched to a gene; V was cut back by 3 bases and J by 5 bases. CDR3 amino acids: CASSIQGAGETQYF. In DNA form, the CDR3 reads TGTGCCAGTAGTATTCAGGGGGCGGGTGAGACCCAGTACTTC.

This rearrangement joins TRBV7-9 to TRBJ1-4; D is undetermined. V gave up 6 bases and J gave up 6 bases, with 20 bases separating them. The germline CDR1 and CDR2 sequences are SEHNR and FQNEAQ (reference sequence). This CDR3 contains 16 residues. CDR3 nucleotides: TGTGCCAGCAGGCCGAGGGTGTTGGGAGGCGATGAAAAACTGTTTTTT. It is translated as CASRPRVLGGDEKLFF.

This clone has just one count. The J gene is TRBJ1-3, the V gene TRBV6-1; 9 nucleotides align to TRBD1. The CDR3 sequence is 15 residues long. Germline CDR1 and CDR2: MNHNS and SASEGT. V shed 7 bases, J shed 0 bases, and the junction held 4 bases outside the gene matches. The DNA for the CDR3 is TGTGCCAGCACTCAACAGGGGGCCTCTGGAAACACCATATATTTT. Its protein is CASTQQGASGNTIYF.

This clone was detected a few times. The gene calls are TRBV5-6 and TRBJ1-1; 8 nucleotides align to TRBD1. J gave up 12 bases and V 2 bases, and 3 bases lay outside the gene matches. CDR1 SGHDT and CDR2 YYEEEE come from the germline V gene. The CDR3 sequence is 11 residues long. For the CDR3, the DNA is TGTGCCAGCAGCTTACAGGGGGTCTCTTTCTTT. Translated: CASSLQGVSFF.

Only one count was recorded for this clone. The chain joins TRBV25-1 to TRBJ2-2; tentative D call: TRBD1 (6 bases). The CDR3 runs to 15 residues. The V gene lost 3 bases and the J gene lost 5 bases, with 13 bases spanning the gap. CDR1 is MGHDK and CDR2 is SYGVNS in the germline V gene. The CDR3: CASSERYQGTGELFF. The DNA for the CDR3 is TGTGCCAGCAGTGAGAGGTACCAGGGGACCGGGGAGCTGTTTTTT.

V is TRBV27 and J is TRBJ2-1; 7 bases line up with TRBD2. The J segment lost 3 bases and the V segment lost 8 bases, leaving 7 bases of the junction unmatched. Germline V gene data show CDR1 as MNHEY and CDR2 as SMNVEV (reference sequence). The CDR3 extends over 14 amino acids. The CDR3 spells CASRWGGSYNEQFF. In DNA form, the CDR3 reads TGTGCCAGCCGATGGGGCGGGAGCTACAATGAGCAGTTCTTC.

The gene calls are TRBV29-1 and TRBJ2-7; D gene uncertain. In germline, CDR1 is SQVTM, CDR2 ANQGSEA. Between the trimmed V and J ends, which lost 5 bases and 0 bases, there was a span of 8 bases. This CDR3 region has 12 residues. The CDR3 sequence: CSVSVSSYEQYF. As DNA, the CDR3 is TGCAGCGTTTCAGTATCCTCCTACGAGCAGTACTTC.

This clone was observed a handful of times. The CDR3 protein is CASSGQAKSNQPQHF. The CDR3, as DNA: TGTGCCAGCAGCGGACAGGCCAAAAGCAATCAGCCCCAGCATTTT. The chain combines TRBV6-5 with TRBJ1-5; 7 nucleotides align to TRBD1. The CDR3 spans 15 residues. Germline V gene sequence: CDR1 MNHEY, CDR2 SVGAGI. The V segment lost 6 bases and the J segment 1 base; nucleotides outside the gene matches: 6.

This chain links TRBV6-1 with TRBJ2-1, with a possible D match to TRBD1 (6 bases). V dropped 6 bases and J dropped 4 bases, with 10 bases sitting between them. Germline CDR1 and CDR2: MNHNS and SASEGT. The CDR3 sequence is 13 residues long. CDR3 residues: CASSRQEYNEQFF. In DNA, the CDR3 is TGTGCCAGCAGCCGACAGGAGTACAATGAGCAGTTCTTC.

V is TRBV6-1 and J is TRBJ2-7; D might be TRBD1 (5 bases). Deletions cut 7 bases from V and 3 bases from J, with 19 bases between. The length of the CDR3 is 15 residues. Per the germline V gene, CDR1 is MNHNS and CDR2 is SASEGT. CDR3 coding DNA: TGTGCCAGCACTCTCAGGGATATTGTCGGCTACGAGCAGTACTTC. Translating it yields CASTLRDIVGYEQYF.

This clone appeared a single time. The chain recombines TRBV10-3 with TRBJ2-7, with 8 nucleotides matching TRBD1. Per the germline V gene, CDR1 is ENHRY and CDR2 is SYGVKD. The ends lost 4 bases at V and 2 bases at J; junction bases unmatched: 7. The CDR3 length is 15 residues. CDR3 amino acids: CAISAGQGAPYEQYV. CDR3 DNA sequence: TGTGCCATCAGTGCTGGGCAGGGGGCCCCCTACGAGCAGTACGTC.

The chain employs TRBV29-1 and TRBJ2-2; the match to TRBD1 covers 8 bases. CDR1 is SQVTM, CDR2 ANQGSEA, per germline. CDR3 size: 13 residues. Trimming took 7 bases from V and 3 from J; bases not matched to a gene: 4. The CDR3 protein is CSAGQGDTGELFF. The CDR3 DNA reads TGCAGCGCCGGACAGGGAGACACCGGGGAGCTGTTTTTT.

This clone was counted a single time. This rearrangement joins TRBV9 to TRBJ2-2; a possible D gene is TRBD1 (6 bases). The V and J ends lost 4 bases and 4 bases respectively, with 14 bases between them. In germline, CDR1 is SGDLS, CDR2 YYNGEE. This CDR3 contains 15 residues. CDR3 coding DNA: TGTGCCAGCAGCCCCACGGAAGGGGGCACCGGGGAGCTGTTTTTT. Residues: CASSPTEGGTGELFF.

The sample holds one count of this clone. V gene TRBV27 combines with J gene TRBJ2-2, with TRBD1 matching over 9 bases. Germline V gene lookup returns CDR1 MNHEY and CDR2 SMNVEV (reference sequence). This CDR3 spans 18 amino acids. The V gene end was trimmed by 2 bases and the J gene end by 3 bases; junction bases not matched to a gene: 10. The DNA of the CDR3 is TGTGCCAGCAGTTTAGATAGGACAGGGGTGTTGGACACCGGGGAGCTGTTTTTT. Translated, it gives CASSLDRTGVLDTGELFF.

This clone was picked up one time. J is TRBJ2-5 and V is TRBV7-9, with TRBD2 as a possible D gene (6 bases). Germline CDR1 and CDR2: SEHNR and FQNEAQ (reference sequence). Trimming stripped 6 bases from V and 5 bases from J, with 22 bases between. The CDR3 covers 16 residues. CDR3 amino acids: CASRPTKGGAGETQYF. Written as DNA, the CDR3 is TGTGCCAGCAGGCCCACGAAAGGCGGGGCTGGGGAGACCCAGTACTTC. The variable domain in full, completed from reference TRBV7-9 and TRBJ2-5, reads DTGVSQNPRHKITKRGQNVTFRCDPISEHNRLYWYRQTLGQGPEFLTYFQNEAQLEKSRLLSDRFSAERPKGSFSTLEIQRTEQGDSAMYLCASRPTKGGAGETQYFGPGTRLLVL.